The 23 T cell receptor beta chains below all came from one sample that was sequenced in a study of T cells in Graves' hyperthyroidism and ophthalmopathy. RNA transcripts gave rise to amplified TCR beta CDR3 regions. HTBI primers were the set used in a first-round RT-PCR of the TCR CDR3. TCRdb analysed the multiplex PCR reads with MiXCR anew, one entry per CDR3 protein. This table has 650,000 to 700,000 distinct CDR3 sequences, around a sixth appearing once. The specimen was blood. The receptors were sampled from a man aged 50 or older with Graves' hyperthyroidism.

This clonotype has only a few counts. This rearrangement joins TRBV5-1 to TRBJ2-3; D uncertain. In germline, CDR1 is SGHRS, CDR2 YFSETQ. The CDR3 is 11 amino acids. V was clipped by 5 bases and J by 5 bases, with 6 bases between them. The CDR3 spells CASRREDTQYF. CDR3 DNA sequence: TGCGCCAGCAGAAGGGAAGATACGCAGTATTTT.

A word on this clonotype: At one end, the junction sequence differs from germline, possibly due to a read error. The J gene is TRBJ2-3, the V gene TRBV7-3; 14 nucleotides line up with TRBD2. CDR1 SGHTA and CDR2 FQGTGA come from the germline V gene. There are 18 residues in the CDR3. CDR3 nucleotides: TGTGCCAGCAGCTTGACGGGACTAGCGGGAGCGGGGACAGAGACGCAGTATTTT. This translates into CASSLTGLAGAGTETQYF.

This clonotype was picked up many times. This may be a read error: a much more frequent sequence differs by one nucleotide. This chain joins TRBV2 and TRBJ2-1; possibly TRBD2 for D (7 bases). The V and J ends lost 2 bases and 10 bases respectively, with 24 bases between them. Germline V gene lookup returns CDR1 SNHLY and CDR2 FYNNEI. This CDR3 region has 17 residues. CDR3 sequence (DNA): TGTGCCAGCAGTGAAACGCTTTCGGGCGGGGGCTCTCTCGAGCAGTTCTTC. Amino acid sequence: CASSETLSGGGSLEQFF.

Ten or more counts support this clonotype. The V and J genes are TRBV2 and TRBJ2-3; TRBD2 agrees at 10 bases. The V segment lost 3 bases and the J segment 0 bases; nucleotides outside the gene matches: 6. This CDR3 contains 17 residues. Per the germline V gene, CDR1 is SNHLY and CDR2 is FYNNEI. Here the CDR3 DNA reads TGTGCCAGCAGTGAGTCTAGCGGGAGTTTTAGCACAGATACGCAGTATTTT. This codes for CASSESSGSFSTDTQYF.

This clonotype was counted ten times or more. V gene TRBV12-3 or TRBV12-4 combines with J gene TRBJ1-1; no reliable D call. CDR3 length: 11 amino acids. Trimming removed 2 bases at V and 11 bases at J, with 9 bases between. Here the CDR3 DNA reads TGTGCCAGCAGTTTAAACTTGTTTGCTTTCTTT. This codes for CASSLNLFAFF.

The sample holds many counts of this clonotype. The chain has TRBV10-3 and TRBJ2-5; no clear D. Germline CDR1 reads ENHRY; CDR2 reads SYGVKD. The CDR3 has 13 amino acids. Deletions cut 0 bases from V and 4 bases from J, with 6 bases between. CDR3 amino acids: CAISESGLETQYF. CDR3 DNA: TGTGCCATCAGTGAGTCAGGGCTAGAGACCCAGTACTTC.

This clonotype is classed as medium-sized. The chain links TRBV28 to TRBJ2-7; 9 bases fit TRBD2. V gave up 2 bases and J gave up 0 bases; unmatched junction bases: 8. The CDR3 loop spans 17 amino acids. Germline V gene data show CDR1 as MDHEN and CDR2 as SYDVKM. CDR3 nucleotide sequence: TGTGCCAGCAGTTTAAAGGTAGCGGGGGTCAGCTCCTACGAGCAGTACTTC. Amino acids: CASSLKVAGVSSYEQYF. The whole variable domain, filled in from reference TRBV28 and TRBJ2-7, reads DVKVTQSSRYLVKRTGEKVFLECVQDMDHENMFWYRQDPGLGLRLIYFSYDVKMKEKGDIPEGYSVSREKKERFSLILESASTNQTSMYLCASSLKVAGVSSYEQYFGPGTRLTVT.

This chain connects TRBV27 to TRBJ2-7; D is undetermined. This CDR3 is built from 13 residues. Trimming took 2 bases from V and 5 from J, leaving 10 bases between them. Germline-derived CDR1 and CDR2 are MNHEY and SMNVEV (reference sequence). This chain's CDR3 is CASSLGSPHEQYF. In nucleotides, the CDR3 is TGTGCCAGCAGTTTAGGTAGTCCCCACGAGCAGTACTTC.

There are a few counts of this clonotype. The chain recombines TRBV19 with TRBJ2-3; 7 bases match TRBD1. J lost 3 bases, V lost 5 bases, and 8 bases had no gene match. The length of the CDR3 is 15 residues. Germline values: CDR1 LNHDA, CDR2 SQIVND (reference sequence). Written as DNA, the CDR3 is TGTGCCAGTAGTGCATGGGACAGTTCTACAGATACGCAGTATTTT. It codes for CASSAWDSSTDTQYF.

The rearrangement uses TRBV4-3 and TRBJ2-1; D is unclear. The CDR3 extends over 15 amino acids. Trimming removed 3 bases at V and 0 bases at J, with 9 bases between. The germline CDR1 and CDR2 sequences are LGHNA and YSLEER. The CDR3 here is CASSQARSSYNEQFF. The DNA of the CDR3 is TGCGCCAGCAGCCAGGCCCGGAGCTCCTACAATGAGCAGTTCTTC.

At least ten counts were recorded for this clonotype. The chain carries TRBV29-1 and TRBJ2-7; tentatively, D is TRBD2 (6 bases). V was cut by 2 bases and J by 4 bases, with 21 bases left in between. This CDR3 region has 16 residues. The V gene's germline CDR1 is SQVTM and CDR2 ANQGSEA. CDR3 in amino acids: CSVEIALGASAYEQYF. In DNA form, the CDR3 reads TGCAGCGTTGAAATCGCCCTAGGGGCTAGCGCGTACGAGCAGTACTTC.

This clonotype occurred many times. CDR3: CASRRGLAGSYEQYF. The CDR3 coding sequence is TGTGCCAGCAGACGAGGACTAGCGGGATCCTACGAGCAGTACTTC. The chain combines TRBV2 with TRBJ2-7; 12 bases agree with TRBD2. Germline V gives CDR1 SNHLY, CDR2 FYNNEI. V was clipped by 6 bases and J by 1 base; unmatched bases: 4. This CDR3 contains 15 residues. The variable domain in full, completed from reference TRBV2 and TRBJ2-7, reads EPEVTQTPSHQVTQMGQEVILRCVPISNHLYFYWYRQILGQKVEFLVSFYNNEISEKSEIFDDQFSVERPDGSNFTLKIRSTKLEDSAMYFCASRRGLAGSYEQYFGPGTRLTVT.

V gene TRBV12-3 or TRBV12-4 combines with J gene TRBJ1-3; 12 bases are shared with TRBD1. This CDR3 is 17 amino acids long. Trimming removed 5 bases from V and 1 base from J; junction bases left unmatched: 6. CDR3 sequence reads: CASSRGQGARSGNTIYF. The CDR3 DNA reads as TGTGCCAGCAGTCGGGGACAGGGGGCGAGATCTGGAAACACCATATATTTT.

The chain carries TRBV28 and TRBJ2-1; a weak D match, TRBD2 (5 bases). V dropped 5 bases and J dropped 9 bases, with 20 bases sitting between them. The CDR3 is made up of 15 amino acids. Germline assignment: CDR1 MDHEN and CDR2 SYDVKM. CDR3 sequence reads: CASSPTRYGRSEQFF. The CDR3 nucleotides are TGTGCCAGCAGTCCCACTAGATATGGGCGGAGTGAGCAGTTCTTC.

This clonotype was counted only a few times. V and J are TRBV20-1 and TRBJ2-7, with 8 bases matching TRBD1. Germline assignment: CDR1 DFQATT and CDR2 SNEGSKA (reference sequence). Trimming removed 6 bases from V and 3 bases from J; junction bases left unmatched: 4. The CDR3 covers 12 residues. The CDR3 DNA sequence: TGCAGTGCGGAGGACAGGGTCTACGAGCAGTACTTC. This translates into CSAEDRVYEQYF.

There are a few counts of this clonotype. The V and J genes are TRBV28 and TRBJ1-1; 8 bases agree with TRBD1. From germline, CDR1 is MDHEN and CDR2 SYDVKM. The CDR3 is 16 residues long. V was pared by 2 bases and J by 4 bases, with 9 bases of the junction left unmatched. CDR3 region: CASSLAGQGRGTEAFF. The CDR3 DNA sequence: TGTGCCAGCAGTTTAGCCGGACAGGGAAGGGGCACTGAAGCTTTCTTT.

The chain has TRBV6-1 and TRBJ1-6; D ambiguous. V was pared by 7 bases and J by 10 bases, with 11 bases between. The CDR3 is made up of 12 amino acids. Germline-derived CDR1 and CDR2 are MNHNS and SASEGT. This CDR3 is CASTAGGSPLHF. The CDR3 coding sequence is TGTGCCAGCACCGCGGGCGGCTCACCCCTCCACTTT.

V gene TRBV20-1 combines with J gene TRBJ2-6; D gene unclear. The CDR3 is 14 residues long. Germline V gene sequence: CDR1 DFQATT, CDR2 SNEGSKA (reference sequence). Trimming removed 3 bases from V and 2 bases from J, with 8 bases in between. CDR3: CSASRATGANVLTF. CDR3 nucleotide sequence: TGCAGTGCTAGTCGGGCAACTGGGGCCAACGTCCTGACTTTC.

This clonotype has ten or more counts. The chain recombines TRBV28 with TRBJ1-1; no definite D call. Germline loops: CDR1 MDHEN, CDR2 SYDVKM. There are 10 residues in the CDR3. V was pared by 8 bases and J by 4 bases, with 5 bases between. The CDR3 sequence is CASGSTEAFF. DNA of the CDR3: TGTGCCAGCGGAAGCACTGAAGCTTTCTTT.

This clonotype was observed a few times. This chain joins TRBV19 and TRBJ2-5, with 7 bases that match TRBD1. This CDR3 comprises 13 residues. Germline V gives CDR1 LNHDA, CDR2 SQIVND (reference sequence). J gave up 3 bases and V 6 bases, and 4 bases lay outside the gene matches. The CDR3 DNA is TGTGCCAGTAGGATGACAGGGAAAGAGACCCAGTACTTC. This sequence encodes CASRMTGKETQYF.

The chain has TRBV4-1 and TRBJ2-1, with 10 positions matching TRBD2. Germline V gene sequence: CDR1 MGHRA, CDR2 YSYEKL. This CDR3 contains 16 residues. V trimming: 4 bases; J trimming: 12 bases; junction bases outside the gene matches: 15. The CDR3 sequence: CASSPNLAGALIGQFF. DNA for the CDR3: TGCGCCAGCAGCCCGAATCTAGCGGGAGCTCTCATTGGGCAGTTCTTC.

This clonotype showed up many times. The rearrangement uses TRBV11-2 and TRBJ1-1; a possible D gene is TRBD1 (5 bases). This CDR3 spans 14 amino acids. CDR1 SGHAT and CDR2 FQNNGV come from the germline V gene. Trimming removed 3 bases from V and 5 bases from J, with 13 bases in between. CDR3 sequence: CASSLGGVRTEAFF. The CDR3 bases are TGTGCCAGCAGCTTGGGAGGGGTTCGGACTGAAGCTTTCTTT.

This chain links TRBV19 with TRBJ1-5, with D possibly being TRBD1 (6 bases). Germline loops: CDR1 LNHDA, CDR2 SQIVND (reference sequence). CDR3 length: 14 residues. V was trimmed by 4 bases and J by 8 bases, leaving 15 bases between them. The DNA for the CDR3 is TGTGCCAGTAGTACAACCAGGGGTAGGAAGCCCCAGCATTTT. Amino acids: CASSTTRGRKPQHF.